The 23 T cell receptor beta chains reported below all come from one sample, sequenced in a study of T cells in Graves' hyperthyroidism and ophthalmopathy. It was RNA transcripts that yielded the amplified TCR beta CDR3 regions. An initial round of RT-PCR targeting the TCR CDR3 relied on the HTBI primer set. TCRdb analysed the multiplex PCR reads with MiXCR anew, one entry per CDR3 protein. The sample has 640,000 or so distinct CDR3 sequences; more than 13% are singletons. What was sequenced was blood. These receptors were obtained from a woman younger than 30 with Graves' ophthalmopathy.

The chain uses TRBV4-2 and TRBJ2-6; D uncertain. Trimming shortened V by 1 base and J by 4 bases, and 8 bases separated the two germline ends. The germline V gene has CDR1 LGHNA and CDR2 YNFKEQ. CDR3 length: 15 amino acids. DNA for the CDR3: TGTGCCAGCAGCCAAGTTACCCTCGGGGCCAACGTCCTGACTTTC. This sequence encodes CASSQVTLGANVLTF.

V usage is TRBV29-1 and J usage is TRBJ2-5; tentatively, D is TRBD2 (6 bases). Germline CDR1 and CDR2: SQVTM and ANQGSEA. The CDR3 covers 14 residues. V was cut by 2 bases and J by 2 bases, with 12 bases left in between. The CDR3 spells CSVEWMRGQETQYF. Here the CDR3 DNA reads TGCAGCGTTGAATGGATGCGGGGACAAGAGACCCAGTACTTC.

Many counts were recorded for this clonotype. V is TRBV28 and J is TRBJ2-7; no reliable D call. Germline V CDR1 and CDR2: MDHEN, SYDVKM. This CDR3 comprises 12 residues. Trimming stripped 5 bases from V and 5 bases from J, with 10 bases between. This CDR3 is CASSADLNEQYF. The CDR3 DNA is TGTGCCAGCAGTGCCGACCTTAACGAGCAGTACTTC.

In its sample, this clonotype was seen many times. This chain uses TRBV28 with TRBJ1-5; TRBD1 matches 7 bases. V lost 5 bases to trimming and J lost 5 bases; unmatched junction nucleotides: 6. The V gene's germline CDR1 is MDHEN and CDR2 SYDVKM. The length of the CDR3 is 14 residues. The chain's CDR3 is CASSPRGLYQPQHF. In DNA form, the CDR3 reads TGTGCCAGCAGTCCGAGGGGGCTGTATCAGCCCCAGCATTTT.

This clonotype occurred many times. This chain connects TRBV7-9 to TRBJ2-5; TRBD1 aligns across 8 bases. Germline loops: CDR1 SEHNR, CDR2 FQNEAQ (reference sequence). J gave up 4 bases and V 4 bases, and 8 bases lay outside the gene matches. The CDR3 contains 15 residues. CDR3 residues: CASSYQGASAETQYF. The CDR3 DNA follows: TGTGCCAGCAGCTATCAGGGGGCCTCCGCAGAGACCCAGTACTTC.

This clonotype has a count of ten or more. The chain couples TRBV6-1 to TRBJ1-5; D is uncertain. The CDR3 totals 14 residues. CDR1 MNHNS and CDR2 SASEGT come from the germline V gene. Trimming cost V 8 bases and J 3 bases, with 14 bases left between them. The CDR3 DNA reads as TGTGCCAGCGCTGGAGTAGGTTCCAATCAGCCCCAGCATTTT. As protein: CASAGVGSNQPQHF.

This clonotype was observed at least ten times. The rearrangement links TRBV6-1 to TRBJ2-2; 9 bases fit TRBD2. V lost 4 bases to trimming and J lost 5 bases; unmatched junction nucleotides: 5. The CDR3 extends over 15 amino acids. The V gene's germline CDR1 is MNHNS and CDR2 SASEGT. The CDR3 region is CASSASLAGTGELFF. CDR3 in DNA: TGTGCCAGCAGTGCGTCTCTAGCGGGGACCGGGGAGCTGTTTTTT.

This clonotype was counted many times. The chain combines TRBV20-1 with TRBJ2-6; possibly TRBD1 for D (5 bases). Trimming removed 1 base at V and 9 bases at J, with 10 bases between. This CDR3 comprises 13 residues. The germline V gene has CDR1 DFQATT and CDR2 SNEGSKA (reference sequence). CDR3 sequence: CSARVRVHNVLTF. The DNA of the CDR3 is TGCAGTGCTAGAGTCAGGGTTCACAACGTCCTGACTTTC.

DNA of the CDR3: TGTGCCAGCGGGCGGGCGGCCCATGAGCAGTTCTTC. It translates to CASGRAAHEQFF. The chain carries TRBV9 and TRBJ2-1; TRBD2 is a possible D gene (5 bases). The V gene lost 7 bases and the J gene lost 8 bases, with 13 bases spanning the gap. This CDR3 has 12 amino acids. Looked up from germline, CDR1 is SGDLS and CDR2 is YYNGEE.

This clonotype has ten or more counts. This rearrangement joins TRBV6-2 or TRBV6-3 to TRBJ1-2, with a tentative D call TRBD1 (5 bases). The CDR3 spans 13 residues. The V gene lost 6 bases and the J gene lost 7 bases, with 15 bases spanning the gap. Germline V gene sequence: CDR1 MNHEY, CDR2 SVGEGT. The CDR3 DNA is TGTGCCAGCAGGGACGGGACCGTCGGTGGCTACACCTTC. Amino acid sequence: CASRDGTVGGYTF.

This clonotype showed up many times. The genes are TRBV5-1 and TRBJ2-3; 9 bases align to TRBD1. Germline lookup yields CDR1 SGHRS and CDR2 YFSETQ. The CDR3 length is 14 residues. V shed 0 bases, J shed 10 bases, and the junction held 6 bases outside the gene matches. CDR3 loop: CASSLGRDRVAQYF. The CDR3, as DNA: TGCGCCAGCAGCTTGGGACGGGACAGGGTGGCGCAGTATTTT.

V usage is TRBV27 and J usage is TRBJ2-7; 15 bases are shared with TRBD2. CDR3 length equals 15 residues. Trimming removed 6 bases from V and 4 bases from J; junction bases left unmatched: 4. The germline gives CDR1 MNHEY, CDR2 SMNVEV (reference sequence). Here the CDR3 DNA reads TGTGCCAGCAGCTGGGGGACTAGCGGGGGGTACGAGCAGTACTTC. It specifies CASSWGTSGGYEQYF.

This clonotype was recorded at least ten times. The CDR3 nucleotides are TGTGCCAGTAGTATAGATTTGGGTAATGAGCAGTTCTTC. Residues: CASSIDLGNEQFF. The rearrangement joins TRBV19 to TRBJ2-1; D is undetermined. There are 13 residues in the CDR3. V was clipped by 0 bases and J by 7 bases, with 7 bases between them. The germline V gene encodes CDR1 LNHDA and CDR2 SQIVND (reference sequence). Drawing the rest from reference TRBV19 and TRBJ2-1, the complete variable domain is DGGITQSPKYLFRKEGQNVTLSCEQNLNHDAMYWYRQDPGQGLRLIYYSQIVNDFQKGDIAEGYSVSREKKESFPLTVTSAQKNPTAFYLCASSIDLGNEQFFGPGTRLTVL.

This clonotype was observed a handful of times. The chain carries TRBV27 and TRBJ2-6; 8 nucleotides match TRBD1. The ends lost 3 bases at V and 0 bases at J; junction bases unmatched: 4. Germline CDR1 reads MNHEY; CDR2 reads SMNVEV (reference sequence). The CDR3 covers 17 residues. The CDR3 region is CASSFGTGYSGANVLTF. The CDR3 coding sequence is TGTGCCAGCAGTTTCGGGACAGGCTACTCTGGGGCCAACGTCCTGACTTTC.

This clonotype was seen ten or more times. As DNA, the CDR3 is TGTGCCTGGAGCATACAGTACGAGCAGTACTTC. Its protein product is CAWSIQYEQYF. This chain links TRBV30 with TRBJ2-7; D is uncertain. This CDR3 contains 11 residues. V was cut by 3 bases and J by 4 bases, with 7 bases left in between. In germline, CDR1 is GTSNPN, CDR2 SVGIG (reference sequence).

This chain joins TRBV19 and TRBJ1-5; tentative D call: TRBD1 (6 bases). This CDR3 is built from 14 residues. Deletions cut 5 bases from V and 5 bases from J, with 13 bases between. The germline gives CDR1 LNHDA, CDR2 SQIVND (reference sequence). DNA for the CDR3: TGTGCCAGTAGTGGGGGGGGCTTCGATCAGCCCCAGCATTTT. Translation gives CASSGGGFDQPQHF.

This clonotype occurred many times. V usage is TRBV6-1 and J usage is TRBJ2-1; possibly TRBD2 for D (5 bases). This CDR3 contains 13 residues. V lost 7 bases to trimming and J lost 9 bases, with 16 bases between them. Germline V lookup: CDR1 MNHNS, CDR2 SASEGT. The CDR3 sequence: CASKRVEVPEQFF. CDR3 nucleotide sequence: TGTGCCAGCAAAAGGGTGGAGGTACCTGAGCAGTTCTTC.

This sequence joins TRBV28 and TRBJ1-5, with 7 bases lining up with TRBD1. The junction had 10 bases not matched to a gene; V was cut back by 7 bases and J by 7 bases. Per the germline V gene, CDR1 is MDHEN and CDR2 is SYDVKM. The CDR3 sequence is 14 residues long. The CDR3 sequence: CASTTLDRSQPQHF. For the CDR3, the DNA is TGTGCCAGCACTACCCTGGACAGGTCCCAGCCCCAGCATTTT. The full variable domain, in which reference TRBV28 and TRBJ1-5 provide the parts outside the CDR3, is DVKVTQSSRYLVKRTGEKVFLECVQDMDHENMFWYRQDPGLGLRLIYFSYDVKMKEKGDIPEGYSVSREKKERFSLILESASTNQTSMYLCASTTLDRSQPQHFGDGTRLSIL.

The chain uses TRBV9 and TRBJ2-2, with D unclear. Germline V lookup: CDR1 SGDLS, CDR2 YYNGEE. V was shortened by 0 bases and J by 6 bases, with 6 bases between the two germline ends. The CDR3 has 13 amino acids. The CDR3 DNA reads as TGTGCCAGCAGCGTAGCCTCTTCCGGGGAGCTGTTTTTT. Amino acids: CASSVASSGELFF.

This clonotype was counted at least ten times. The chain recombines TRBV7-6 with TRBJ2-5, with TRBD2 matching over 9 bases. J lost 0 bases, V lost 3 bases, and 5 bases had no gene match. Germline CDR1 SGHVS, CDR2 FNYEAQ. The CDR3 spans 16 residues. In DNA, the CDR3 is TGTGCCAGCAGCTTTAGACTAGCGGACAACCAAGAGACCCAGTACTTC. Protein product: CASSFRLADNQETQYF.

This clonotype was counted many times. The V call is TRBV5-1, the J call TRBJ1-5, with 7 bases identical to TRBD1. Trimming cost V 4 bases and J 0 bases; bases outside gene matches: 4. The germline V gene has CDR1 SGHRS and CDR2 YFSETQ. The CDR3 contains 15 residues. This chain's CDR3 is CASSPGGDSNQPQHF. The CDR3 bases are TGCGCCAGCAGCCCAGGGGGGGATAGCAATCAGCCCCAGCATTTT.

Many counts were recorded for this clonotype. J is TRBJ1-5 and V is TRBV3-1, with D possibly matching TRBD1 (5 bases). CDR1 LGHDT and CDR2 YNNKEL come from the germline V gene (reference sequence). The CDR3 extends over 16 amino acids. Trimming cost V 0 bases and J 2 bases, with 11 bases left between them. The CDR3 DNA sequence: TGTGCCAGCAGCCAAGATGGCGGGGGGGGCAATCAGCCCCAGCATTTT. Amino acid sequence: CASSQDGGGGNQPQHF.

This clonotype has just a few counts. The chain recombines TRBV10-2 with TRBJ2-3, with D perhaps assigned TRBD1 or TRBD2 (5 bases each). Trimming removed 8 bases at V and 1 base at J, with 13 bases between. This CDR3 comprises 14 residues. Germline-derived CDR1 and CDR2 are WSHSY and SAAADI. This CDR3 reads CASGPVGGTDTQYF. The DNA of the CDR3 is TGCGCCAGCGGGCCGGTGGGGGGCACAGATACGCAGTATTTT.